Listed here are 29 T cell receptor beta chains from one sample, sequenced in a study of blood T cell repertoires in COVID-19. Libraries were prepared by immunoSEQ multiplex PCR; TCRdb keeps only in-frame clonotypes and omits some of them. The table has some 490,000 clones, roughly 88% seen once. Sequenced input: peripheral blood. Every receptor here comes from a human donor in a cohort sampled during active COVID-19.

This clone appeared many times. The rearrangement joins TRBV30 to TRBJ2-1, with TRBD2 identical over 13 bases. The length of the CDR3 is 15 residues. Per germline, CDR1 GTSNPN and CDR2 SVGIG (reference sequence). After removal of 3 bases from V and 4 bases from J, the junction contained 3 bases not matched to a gene. The CDR3 DNA reads as TGTGCCTGGAGATCGGGACTAGCGGGGTACAATGAGCAGTTCTTC. It yields the protein CAWRSGLAGYNEQFF. The variable domain in full, completed from reference TRBV30 and TRBJ2-1, reads SQTIHQWPATLVQPVGSPLSLECTVEGTSNPNLYWYRQAAGRGLQLLFYSVGIGQISSEVPQNLSASRPQDRQFILSSKKLLLSDSGFYLCAWRSGLAGYNEQFFGPGTRLTVL.

The J gene is TRBJ1-2, the V gene TRBV19, with 7 bases identical to TRBD1. There are 15 residues in the CDR3. The V gene end was trimmed by 6 bases and the J gene end by 1 base; junction bases not matched to a gene: 8. The V gene's germline CDR1 is LNHDA and CDR2 SQIVND (reference sequence). The CDR3, as DNA: TGTGCCAGTAGCCTACGGGACAGCGATAACTATGGCTACACCTTC. Protein product: CASSLRDSDNYGYTF.

The table lists this clone with a few counts. The chain recombines TRBV14 with TRBJ2-3; unclear D gene. The CDR3 is 14 residues long. With 1 base removed from V and 4 bases from J, the gap between germline ends came to 9 bases. The V gene's germline CDR1 is SGHDN and CDR2 FVKESK. The CDR3: CASSQARHSDTQYF. The CDR3 region has the DNA TGTGCCAGCAGCCAAGCGAGACATTCAGATACGCAGTATTTT. The whole variable domain, remainder taken from reference TRBV14 and TRBJ2-3, is EAGVTQFPSHSVIEKGQTVTLRCDPISGHDNLYWYRRVMGKEIKFLLHFVKESKQDESGMPNNRFLAERTGGTYSTLKVQPAELEDSGVYFCASSQARHSDTQYFGPGTRLTVL.

V and J are TRBV4-3 and TRBJ2-5; a possible D gene is TRBD2 (6 bases). Germline assignment: CDR1 LGHNA and CDR2 YSLEER. The CDR3 totals 13 residues. Trimming removed 3 bases at V and 5 bases at J, with 10 bases between. The CDR3 loop is CASSQGRWETQYF. Written as DNA, the CDR3 is TGCGCCAGCAGCCAGGGGAGGTGGGAGACCCAGTACTTC.

The rearrangement uses TRBV12-5 and TRBJ2-7; D might be TRBD1 (5 bases). Trimming pared 6 bases from V and 3 bases from J, leaving 12 bases between. CDR1 and CDR2 (germline): LGHNT, FRNRAP. CDR3 length: 13 residues. The CDR3 DNA reads TGTGCTAGTGGCCCGTCAGGGATCTACGAGCAGTACTTC. Its protein is CASGPSGIYEQYF.

This chain links TRBV7-3 with TRBJ2-3; 8 nucleotides match TRBD2. V lost 5 bases to trimming and J lost 0 bases; unmatched junction nucleotides: 4. The CDR3 has 15 amino acids. Germline lookup yields CDR1 SGHTA and CDR2 FQGTGA. The CDR3 DNA reads TGTGCCAGCAGCCCCGCTAGCGGGAGCACAGATACGCAGTATTTT. Encoded protein: CASSPASGSTDTQYF.

The rearrangement links TRBV12-3 or TRBV12-4 to TRBJ1-2; D unclear. This CDR3 is 13 amino acids long. V was cut by 5 bases and J by 3 bases, with 10 bases left in between. The DNA of the CDR3 is TGTGCCAGCAGTCCCCAGATATACTATGGCTACACCTTC. The encoded protein is CASSPQIYYGYTF.

J is TRBJ1-3 and V is TRBV4-3; TRBD1 is a possible D gene (6 bases). V shed 0 bases and J shed 4 bases, with 16 bases lying between them. Germline CDR1 and CDR2: LGHNA and YSLEER. The CDR3 is made up of 17 amino acids. DNA of the CDR3: TGCGCCAGCAGCCAAGATCCCCGGGGGGCCTCAGGAAACACCATATATTTT. It codes for CASSQDPRGASGNTIYF.

The chain recombines TRBV30 with TRBJ1-1; D remains ambiguous. The germline CDR1 and CDR2 sequences are GTSNPN and SVGIG (reference sequence). This CDR3 is 11 amino acids long. In DNA form, the CDR3 reads TGTGCTTTTGAGAAGTACACTGAAGCTTTCTTT. It is translated as CAFEKYTEAFF.

This chain uses TRBV29-1 with TRBJ1-5; D not resolved. This CDR3 contains 13 residues. Between the trimmed V and J ends, which lost 3 bases and 4 bases, there was a span of 10 bases. Germline CDR1 and CDR2: SQVTM and ANQGSEA. The DNA of the CDR3 is TGCAGCGTTGAGGGAGGGCGGAATCAGCCCCAGCATTTT. Its translation is CSVEGGRNQPQHF.

The chain couples TRBV2 to TRBJ2-3; 9 positions agree with TRBD1. From germline, CDR1 is SNHLY and CDR2 FYNNEI. The V segment lost 7 bases and the J segment 4 bases; nucleotides outside the gene matches: 6. This CDR3 region has 14 residues. CDR3 sequence: CASKAQGAPDTQYF. As DNA, the CDR3 is TGTGCCAGCAAGGCACAGGGGGCTCCAGATACGCAGTATTTT.

This clone occurred a few times. V is TRBV27 and J is TRBJ2-5; the match to TRBD1 covers 7 bases. The CDR3 extends over 15 amino acids. Germline lookup yields CDR1 MNHEY and CDR2 SMNVEV (reference sequence). Trimming at V came to 5 bases and at J to 9 bases, leaving 15 bases not matched to a gene. The CDR3 spells CASSTQDREMGAQYF. CDR3 DNA: TGTGCCAGCAGTACCCAAGACAGGGAAATGGGGGCCCAGTACTTC.

The V gene is TRBV4-2, the J gene TRBJ1-4, with D perhaps TRBD1 (5 bases). This CDR3 comprises 17 residues. Per the germline V gene, CDR1 is LGHNA and CDR2 is YNFKEQ. V lost 0 bases, J lost 0 bases, and 11 bases lay in between. In DNA form, the CDR3 reads TGTGCCAGCAGCCAAGAGGGGGGGAGAGCAACTAATGAAAAACTGTTTTTT. It specifies CASSQEGGRATNEKLFF.

The chain links TRBV4-2 to TRBJ2-3; 8 nucleotides agree with TRBD1. CDR3 length: 12 amino acids. The trim removed 3 bases at V and 10 bases at J, leaving 3 bases unmatched. CDR1 and CDR2 from the germline V gene are LGHNA and YNFKEQ. CDR3 residues: CASSQGTGPQYF. The CDR3 DNA is TGTGCCAGCAGCCAGGGGACAGGACCGCAGTATTTT.

V is TRBV7-2 and J is TRBJ2-7, with D possibly TRBD1 on 6 matching bases. The CDR3 contains 15 residues. CDR1 is SGHTA and CDR2 is FQGNSA in the germline V gene. Trimming left V 2 bases short and J 2 bases short, with 13 bases between. DNA for the CDR3: TGTGCCAGCAGCTTAAAACAGGGTCCGACCTACGAGCAGTACTTC. This sequence encodes CASSLKQGPTYEQYF.

The chain links TRBV29-1 to TRBJ2-5; D might be TRBD1 (6 bases). The V and J ends lost 5 bases and 5 bases respectively, with 15 bases between them. CDR3 length equals 13 residues. CDR1 and CDR2 (germline): SQVTM, ANQGSEA. Written as DNA, the CDR3 is TGCAGCGTTTCACAGGGTCGTGGGGAGACCCAGTACTTC. Amino acids: CSVSQGRGETQYF.

The rearrangement joins TRBV15 to TRBJ1-5; 8 bases align to TRBD1. CDR3 length: 14 residues. The V and J ends lost 0 bases and 11 bases, in that order; junction bases with no gene match: 6. Germline V gene sequence: CDR1 LNHNV, CDR2 YYDKDF (reference sequence). As DNA, the CDR3 is TGTGCCACCAGCAGAGATGACAGGGGAACGGCCCAGCATTTT. This translates into CATSRDDRGTAQHF.

This chain uses TRBV11-2 with TRBJ1-4; possible D gene TRBD1, 5 bases. The CDR3 runs 15 residues. Germline assignment: CDR1 SGHAT and CDR2 FQNNGV. Trimming took 5 bases from V and 10 from J, leaving 20 bases between them. CDR3 protein: CASSREGKRHGKLFF. The CDR3 DNA follows: TGTGCCAGCAGCCGGGAGGGGAAGAGGCACGGAAAACTGTTTTTT.

The J gene is TRBJ2-7, the V gene TRBV30, with 7 bases matching TRBD2. Germline CDR1 and CDR2: GTSNPN and SVGIG (reference sequence). V lost 3 bases, J lost 6 bases, and 8 bases stayed unmatched. CDR3 length: 13 amino acids. The CDR3 DNA reads TGTGCCTGGAGATGGGGAGGGGCGGGCGAGCAGTACTTC. Residues: CAWRWGGAGEQYF.

CDR3 nucleotides: TGTGCCAGCAGCCTCAACCGGGACAGGAACAATGAGCAGTTCTTC. It codes for CASSLNRDRNNEQFF. V and J are TRBV5-5 and TRBJ2-1; 8 bases are a match to TRBD1. CDR1 and CDR2 from the germline V gene are SGHKS and YYEKEE (reference sequence). There are 15 residues in the CDR3. Trimming cost V 4 bases and J 5 bases; bases outside gene matches: 8.

The chain links TRBV5-1 to TRBJ2-1, with D perhaps TRBD2 (5 bases). Germline V CDR1 and CDR2: SGHRS, YFSETQ. CDR3 length: 14 residues. Between the trimmed V and J ends, which lost 1 base and 5 bases, there was a span of 10 bases. The CDR3 region has the DNA TGCGCCAGCAGCTTGCTACTAGGGAACAATGAGCAGTTCTTC. Translated, it gives CASSLLLGNNEQFF.

In its sample, this clone was seen many times. The chain joins TRBV7-9 to TRBJ2-7; weak D call: TRBD2 (5 bases). Germline CDR1 SEHNR, CDR2 FQNEAQ (reference sequence). This CDR3 contains 14 residues. The V end lost 0 bases, the J end lost 4 bases, and 10 bases lay between the germline ends. As DNA, the CDR3 is TGTGCCAGCAGCTTAGCGGGAGTCTTGTACGAGCAGTACTTC. Translated, it gives CASSLAGVLYEQYF.

The CDR3, as DNA: TGTGCCAGCAGTCCATTGGCCCAGCGGGGCACCGGGGAGCTGTTTTTT. Amino acid sequence: CASSPLAQRGTGELFF. The chain couples TRBV2 to TRBJ2-2; TRBD2 aligns across 7 bases. Per germline, CDR1 SNHLY and CDR2 FYNNEI. J was trimmed by 4 bases and V by 5 bases; bases with no gene match: 10. This CDR3 contains 16 residues.

In DNA form, the CDR3 reads TGTGCCTGGAGTGTAGGTGGCAGGGATAATTCACCCCTCCACTTT. Amino acid sequence: CAWSVGGRDNSPLHF. The chain has TRBV30 and TRBJ1-6; a weak D match, TRBD1 (5 bases). CDR3 length equals 15 residues. The V gene lost 0 bases and the J gene lost 5 bases, with 11 bases spanning the gap. Germline loops: CDR1 GTSNPN, CDR2 SVGIG (reference sequence).

This clone was observed at least ten times. The rearrangement joins TRBV4-3 to TRBJ2-4; TRBD1 aligns across 8 bases. The germline V gene has CDR1 LGHNA and CDR2 YSLEER. With 1 base clipped from V and 6 bases from J, the junction kept 5 bases outside the gene matches. The CDR3 has 15 residues. CDR3 sequence reads: CASSQATGGRNIQYF. DNA for the CDR3: TGCGCCAGCAGCCAAGCCACAGGGGGGAGAAACATTCAGTACTTC.

This chain links TRBV2 with TRBJ2-7; D unresolved. The CDR3 extends over 15 amino acids. Germline CDR1 is SNHLY and CDR2 is FYNNEI. V lost 3 bases and J lost 12, with 24 bases in between. Written as DNA, the CDR3 is TGTGCCAGCAGTGAGACCAACCGGGTCCCTCCTTCATGGTACTTC. Protein sequence: CASSETNRVPPSWYF.

This clone was detected once. The chain carries TRBV15 and TRBJ2-5; 10 nucleotides match TRBD2. Losses at the gene ends were 2 bases for V and 4 bases for J; bases not matched to a gene: 7. CDR1 and CDR2 from the germline V gene are LNHNV and YYDKDF (reference sequence). The CDR3 has 16 amino acids. As DNA, the CDR3 is TGTGCCACCAGCAGACCCGGGACTAGCGTCGTAGAGACCCAGTACTTC. This gives the protein CATSRPGTSVVETQYF.

The CDR3 sequence is CASSIRDRPQVGYTF. DNA of the CDR3: TGTGCCAGTAGTATAAGGGACAGGCCCCAGGTCGGCTACACCTTC. This chain joins TRBV19 and TRBJ1-2, with 8 bases that match TRBD1. The CDR3 contains 15 residues. CDR1 and CDR2 (germline): LNHDA, SQIVND (reference sequence). J gave up 8 bases and V 2 bases, and 10 bases lay outside the gene matches.

The chain is built from TRBV4-2 and TRBJ2-7; D is possibly TRBD2 (5 bases). V lost 4 bases, J lost 2 bases, and 15 bases lay in between. This CDR3 contains 15 residues. Germline V gives CDR1 LGHNA, CDR2 YNFKEQ. CDR3 bases: TGTGCCAGCAGCCTACGTGCGGGCGGTCCCTACGAGCAGTACTTC. It is translated as CASSLRAGGPYEQYF.